The 30 T cell receptor beta chains listed next were all sequenced from one sample in a study of early T cells in non-severe SARS-CoV-2 infection. TCRdb reanalysed the 5' RACE reads using MiXCR and keeps one entry per CDR3 protein. The repertoire holds approximately 42,000 distinct CDR3 sequences, roughly 6% seen once, with about an eighth in the top ten. The sample taken for sequencing was whole blood. The receptors originated from an adult who was a healthcare worker with PCR-confirmed SARS-CoV-2 infection or an uninfected control (not recorded which).

On this clonotype itself: A much larger clone sits a single nucleotide away, making a read error possible. The genes are TRBV5-1 and TRBJ1-4; D not certain. Germline V lookup: CDR1 SGHRS, CDR2 YFSETQ. The CDR3 runs to 11 residues. The CDR3 spells CASRDGEKLSF. The DNA for the CDR3 is TGCGCCAGCAGGGACGGAGAAAAACTGTCTTTT.

This clonotype turned up a few times. This chain connects TRBV4-3 to TRBJ1-5; D call uncertain. The germline V gene has CDR1 LGHNA and CDR2 YSLEER. V lost 0 bases and J 7 bases, leaving 13 bases between the germline ends. The CDR3 sequence is 15 residues long. This CDR3 is CASSQEPGGVQPQHF. The CDR3 nucleotides are TGCGCCAGCAGCCAAGAACCAGGCGGGGTCCAGCCCCAGCATTTT.

In this sample, this clonotype turned up a few times. The V and J genes are TRBV25-1 and TRBJ1-1; D may be TRBD1 (5 bases). Between the trimmed V and J ends, which lost 6 bases and 4 bases, there was a span of 12 bases. The CDR3 covers 13 residues. The germline gives CDR1 MGHDK, CDR2 SYGVNS. The CDR3 spells CASRFSGFTEAFF. In nucleotides, the CDR3 is TGTGCCAGCAGATTCTCAGGGTTCACTGAAGCTTTCTTT.

This clonotype appeared many times. Here the CDR3 reads CSASSASSGNTIYF. CDR3 bases: TGCAGTGCTAGTTCCGCCAGCTCTGGAAACACCATATATTTT. The gene calls are TRBV20-1 and TRBJ1-3; D ambiguous. Per the germline V gene, CDR1 is DFQATT and CDR2 is SNEGSKA (reference sequence). The CDR3 is made up of 14 amino acids. V lost 3 bases and J lost 0, with 9 bases in between.

This clonotype was detected many times. V and J are TRBV7-2 and TRBJ2-4, with D possibly being TRBD2 (7 bases). The CDR3 is 16 residues long. The V gene lost 7 bases and the J gene lost 1 base, with 17 bases spanning the gap. Germline loops: CDR1 SGHTA, CDR2 FQGNSA. This CDR3 is CASTSRGGEAKNIQYF. CDR3 DNA sequence: TGTGCCAGCACCTCAAGGGGGGGTGAGGCCAAAAACATTCAGTACTTC.

The chain recombines TRBV29-1 with TRBJ1-2; the match to TRBD1 covers 8 bases. CDR3 size: 14 residues. CDR1 is SQVTM, CDR2 ANQGSEA, per germline. V trimming: 5 bases; J trimming: 7 bases; junction bases outside the gene matches: 12. The CDR3 reads CSVRLSGGSLGYTF. The CDR3 DNA is TGCAGCGTTAGACTTTCAGGGGGCTCCCTTGGCTACACCTTC.

This clonotype has ten or more counts. The CDR3 reads CASRPNLREQFF. The CDR3 DNA reads as TGTGCCAGCAGACCCAATCTGAGGGAGCAGTTCTTC. The V and J genes are TRBV28 and TRBJ2-1; D is unclear. Germline CDR1 MDHEN, CDR2 SYDVKM. This CDR3 has 12 residues. Trimming cost V 6 bases and J 10 bases, with 13 bases left between them.

The table lists this clonotype with many counts. The J gene is TRBJ2-7, the V gene TRBV7-2, with TRBD2 matching 8 bases. The junction had 7 bases not matched to a gene; V was cut back by 6 bases and J by 0 bases. CDR1 is SGHTA and CDR2 is FQGNSA in the germline V gene. The CDR3 loop spans 15 amino acids. This CDR3 reads CASRPSGLSSYEQYF. The CDR3 DNA is TGTGCCAGCAGGCCTAGCGGGCTCAGCTCCTACGAGCAGTACTTC.

In its sample, this clonotype was seen many times. The J gene is TRBJ1-3, the V gene TRBV30, with D unclear. Looked up from germline, CDR1 is GTSNPN and CDR2 is SVGIG (reference sequence). The CDR3 has 16 amino acids. Trimming took off 0 bases at V and 1 base at J, with 13 bases between the two ends. The CDR3 nucleotides read TGTGCCTGGAGTGTCCACAGCGGGTTATCTGGAAACACCATATATTTT. Amino acids: CAWSVHSGLSGNTIYF.

This clonotype was observed many times. The rearrangement uses TRBV30 and TRBJ1-1, with TRBD1 matching over 9 bases. Germline V gene data show CDR1 as GTSNPN and CDR2 as SVGIG (reference sequence). V trimming: 3 bases; J trimming: 6 bases; junction bases outside the gene matches: 5. This CDR3 is built from 13 residues. The CDR3 region is CAWRQRTGAEAFF. CDR3 coding DNA: TGTGCCTGGAGGCAGCGGACAGGGGCTGAAGCTTTCTTT.

This clonotype came up a few times. This chain links TRBV28 with TRBJ1-6; possibly TRBD1 for D (5 bases). This CDR3 comprises 13 residues. Germline values: CDR1 MDHEN, CDR2 SYDVKM. Trimming removed 6 bases at V and 2 bases at J, with 5 bases between. The CDR3, as DNA: TGTGCCAGCAGAGGGGCCTATAATTCACCCCTCCACTTT. Its translation is CASRGAYNSPLHF.

This clonotype was observed at least ten times. The chain employs TRBV7-9 and TRBJ2-5; D gene ambiguous. V dropped 5 bases and J dropped 5 bases, with 9 bases sitting between them. The CDR3 runs to 12 residues. Germline V gene sequence: CDR1 SEHNR, CDR2 FQNEAQ (reference sequence). The CDR3 bases are TGTGCCAGCAGCCCGGACCCGGAGACCCAGTACTTC. Its protein product is CASSPDPETQYF.

In this sample, this clonotype turned up a few times. The CDR3 sequence: CASSRGQGPGPLHF. The CDR3 nucleotides read TGTGCCAGCAGCCGGGGACAGGGGCCGGGTCCCCTCCACTTT. This chain joins TRBV5-6 and TRBJ1-6; 10 bases agree with TRBD1. CDR1 is SGHDT and CDR2 is YYEEEE in the germline V gene. V shed 4 bases and J 13 bases; nucleotides not matched to a gene: 8. The length of the CDR3 is 14 residues.

The chain couples TRBV5-6 to TRBJ2-1, with no clear D. The CDR3 consists of 14 residues. CDR1 is SGHDT, CDR2 YYEEEE, per germline. The germline V and J ends were trimmed by 4 bases and 4 bases, with 12 bases remaining between them. CDR3 coding DNA: TGTGCCAGCAGCCTCGTAGGGCCTTACAATGAGCAGTTCTTC. Translation: CASSLVGPYNEQFF.

This clonotype showed up just a few times. The chain carries TRBV7-9 and TRBJ2-7; tentative D call: TRBD2 (7 bases). Trimming left V 7 bases short and J 0 bases short, with 13 bases between. CDR3 length: 14 residues. Germline V gene data show CDR1 as SEHNR and CDR2 as FQNEAQ (reference sequence). CDR3 sequence: CASTRGGPSYEQYF. In DNA, the CDR3 is TGTGCCAGCACAAGGGGGGGACCCTCCTACGAGCAGTACTTC.

V and J are TRBV3-2 and TRBJ1-3; no DNA check was done on the table's D call, TRBD1. TRBV3-2 is annotated as a pseudogene. The CDR3 has 16 amino acids. CDR3 sequence (DNA): TGTGCCAGCAGCCCGGGACAACCTCCGCTGGGAAACACCATATATTTT. Translation gives CASSPGQPPLGNTIYF.

This clonotype was detected ten times or more. This rearrangement joins TRBV6-2 or TRBV6-3 to TRBJ2-7; 8 bases map to TRBD1. The CDR3 loop spans 16 amino acids. The germline V gene encodes CDR1 MNHEY and CDR2 SVGEGT. The V segment lost 4 bases and the J segment 4 bases; nucleotides outside the gene matches: 12. DNA for the CDR3: TGTGCCAGCAGTTTCGGTCTACCAGGGGGCGATTACGAGCAGTACTTC. It is translated as CASSFGLPGGDYEQYF.

Ten or more counts support this clonotype. The chain is built from TRBV28 and TRBJ1-3; D is undetermined. The CDR3 sequence is 15 residues long. CDR1 is MDHEN, CDR2 SYDVKM, per germline. The V gene lost 5 bases and the J gene lost 0 bases, with 11 bases spanning the gap. The CDR3 nucleotides are TGTGCCAGCAGTGCCCTCCCATTCTCTGGAAACACCATATATTTT. Translating it yields CASSALPFSGNTIYF.

The V gene is TRBV3-1, the J gene TRBJ2-2; 10 positions agree with TRBD1. CDR3 size: 18 residues. V trimming: 0 bases; J trimming: 6 bases; junction bases outside the gene matches: 10. In germline, CDR1 is LGHDT, CDR2 YNNKEL (reference sequence). The CDR3 DNA follows: TGTGCCAGCAGCCAAGAAGGGCGCGGGACAGGGGTTTCCGGGGAGCTGTTTTTT. This gives the protein CASSQEGRGTGVSGELFF. Full variable domain (outside the CDR3, taken from reference TRBV3-1 and TRBJ2-2): DTAVSQTPKYLVTQMGNDKSIKCEQNLGHDTMYWYKQDSKKFLKIMFSYNNKELIINETVPNRFSPKSPDKAHLNLHINSLELGDSAVYFCASSQEGRGTGVSGELFFGEGSRLTVL.

A remark on this clonotype: The junction differs from germline at one of its ends, possibly a read error. J is TRBJ1-2 and V is TRBV20-1; 7 nucleotides match TRBD1. The germline V gene has CDR1 DFQATT and CDR2 SNEGSKA (reference sequence). This CDR3 spans 13 amino acids. The CDR3 coding sequence is TGCAGTGCTAGAGCACAGGGGACCTATGGCCACACCTTC. Translated: CSARAQGTYGHTF.

This clonotype appeared many times. The chain links TRBV20-1 to TRBJ2-1; 8 bases are a match to TRBD2. J gave up 6 bases and V 6 bases, and 4 bases lay outside the gene matches. This CDR3 region has 12 residues. The germline CDR1 and CDR2 sequences are DFQATT and SNEGSKA (reference sequence). The CDR3 DNA follows: TGCAGTGCACCCGGGGGGGGCAATGAGCAGTTCTTC. Protein: CSAPGGGNEQFF.

The table lists this clonotype with a few counts. J is TRBJ2-6 and V is TRBV6-1, with D tentatively TRBD1 (5 bases). The V end was cut by 3 bases, the J end by 3 bases, with 18 bases between. The germline V gene has CDR1 MNHNS and CDR2 SASEGT. The CDR3 spans 18 residues. CDR3 residues: CASSEGVGRGIGANVLTF. For the CDR3, the DNA is TGTGCCAGCAGTGAGGGTGTTGGAAGGGGCATTGGGGCCAACGTCCTGACTTTC.

The chain has TRBV10-3 and TRBJ2-3, with TRBD1 as a possible D gene (6 bases). Trimming removed 6 bases at V and 2 bases at J, with 9 bases between. In germline, CDR1 is ENHRY, CDR2 SYGVKD. This CDR3 contains 13 residues. The CDR3 protein is CAIRGAVTDTQYF. Written as DNA, the CDR3 is TGTGCCATCAGGGGGGCTGTCACAGATACGCAGTATTTT.

This clonotype has a count of ten or more. The V gene is TRBV5-1, the J gene TRBJ2-3; 12 bases are shared with TRBD2. V lost 5 bases, J lost 3 bases, and 1 base stayed unmatched. Germline CDR1 is SGHRS and CDR2 is YFSETQ. This CDR3 is 14 amino acids long. As DNA, the CDR3 is TGCGCCAGCAGTGGACTAGCGGGGACAGATACGCAGTATTTT. Protein sequence: CASSGLAGTDTQYF.

V gene TRBV28 combines with J gene TRBJ2-1; D might be TRBD2 (5 bases). Germline V gene lookup returns CDR1 MDHEN and CDR2 SYDVKM. Deletions cut 7 bases from V and 6 bases from J, with 13 bases between. CDR3 size: 13 residues. Here the CDR3 reads CASTVAPLNEQFF. In DNA, the CDR3 is TGTGCCAGCACCGTAGCGCCCCTCAATGAGCAGTTCTTC.

Ten or more counts support this clonotype. CDR3 protein: CASSLVASVTSADTQYF. As DNA, the CDR3 is TGTGCCAGCAGCTTAGTGGCTAGCGTAACGAGCGCAGATACGCAGTATTTT. The V call is TRBV7-3, the J call TRBJ2-3, with a weak D call TRBD2 (6 bases). The CDR3 totals 17 residues. The germline CDR1 and CDR2 sequences are SGHTA and FQGTGA. Trimming left V 2 bases short and J 4 bases short, with 19 bases between.

This clonotype was recorded at least ten times. V usage is TRBV27 and J usage is TRBJ1-6; no definite D call. Germline V gene sequence: CDR1 MNHEY, CDR2 SMNVEV (reference sequence). The CDR3 runs to 12 residues. With 4 bases removed from V and 10 bases from J, the gap between germline ends came to 8 bases. The chain's CDR3 is CASSSTSSPLHF. DNA of the CDR3: TGTGCCAGCAGTTCAACAAGCTCACCCCTCCACTTT.

This clonotype has ten or more counts. The chain employs TRBV12-3 or TRBV12-4 and TRBJ2-2; D gene uncertain. This CDR3 is built from 12 residues. With 2 bases removed from V and 6 bases from J, the gap between germline ends came to 4 bases. This CDR3 reads CASSLFPGELFF. The CDR3 nucleotides read TGTGCCAGCAGTTTATTCCCCGGGGAGCTGTTTTTT.

This clonotype was detected ten times or more. The rearrangement uses TRBV6-5 and TRBJ2-5, with a possible D match to TRBD1 (5 bases). The CDR3 loop spans 14 amino acids. Germline values: CDR1 MNHEY, CDR2 SVGAGI. V lost 0 bases to trimming and J lost 2 bases, with 7 bases between them. For the CDR3, the DNA is TGTGCCAGCAGTTACTCGACAGCTCAAGAGACCCAGTACTTC. This translates into CASSYSTAQETQYF.

The CDR3 DNA is TGTGCCAGCAGCCAAGAGATCGGTAGCGGGGGCTACAATGAGCAGTTCTTC. It codes for CASSQEIGSGGYNEQFF. The chain links TRBV3-1 to TRBJ2-1; TRBD2 aligns across 9 bases. The CDR3 loop spans 17 amino acids. V trimming: 0 bases; J trimming: 3 bases; junction bases outside the gene matches: 6. Germline assignment: CDR1 LGHDT and CDR2 YNNKEL (reference sequence).